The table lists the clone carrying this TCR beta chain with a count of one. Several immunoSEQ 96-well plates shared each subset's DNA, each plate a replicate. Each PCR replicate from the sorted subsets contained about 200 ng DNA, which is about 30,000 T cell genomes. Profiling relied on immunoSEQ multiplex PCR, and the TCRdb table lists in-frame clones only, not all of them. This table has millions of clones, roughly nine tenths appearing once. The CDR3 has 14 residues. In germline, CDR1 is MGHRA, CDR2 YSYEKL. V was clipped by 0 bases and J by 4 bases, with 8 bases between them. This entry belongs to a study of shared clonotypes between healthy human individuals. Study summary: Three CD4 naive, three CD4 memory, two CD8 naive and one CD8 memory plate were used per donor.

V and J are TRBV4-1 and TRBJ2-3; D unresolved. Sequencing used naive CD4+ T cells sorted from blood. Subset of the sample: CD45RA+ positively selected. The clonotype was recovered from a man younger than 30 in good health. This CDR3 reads CASSQEALADTQYF. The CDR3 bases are TGCGCCAGCAGCCAAGAGGCGCTGGCAGATACGCAGTATTTT.